Ten or more counts support the clone carrying this TCR beta chain. Molecular barcoding with unique molecular identifiers was used for the TCRbeta library. One entry per CDR3 protein, called by TCRdb with MiXCR from the PCR reads. The table has about 480,000 distinct CDR3 sequences, approximately 13% seen once; the top ten hold less than 6.5%. The data are from a study of T-cell reconstitution after alpha-beta-depleted transplantation in children. V was clipped by 4 bases and J by 0 bases, with 6 bases between them. The CDR3 loop spans 13 amino acids. Germline V CDR1 and CDR2: LGHNA, YSLEER. This clonotype was sampled from a human donor who donated a stem cell graft to a child with combined immunodeficiency. The sample was PBMCs from the stem cell graft donor, taken from the stem cell graft. The gene calls are TRBV4-3 and TRBJ1-1; no firm D call. CDR3 loop: CASSLDVNTEAFF. As DNA, the CDR3 is TGCGCCAGCAGCCTAGACGTGAACACTGAAGCTTTCTTT.